The clone carrying this T cell receptor (beta chain) was observed once. Its target is not known. These data originate in a study of CD8+ T cells in alopecia areata. Study-wide findings and caveats: Lesional scalp, especially alopecia totalis/universalis, showed higher clonality than normal scalp.

The germline gives CDR1 MNHEY, CDR2 SMNVEV (reference sequence). Trimming removed 2 bases from V and 5 bases from J; junction bases left unmatched: 12. The CDR3 extends over 17 amino acids. The sequencing template was cDNA reverse transcribed from extracted RNA. Measured with immunoSEQ multiplex PCR; TCRdb has only the in-frame clones, and not every one. This sample carries 90,000 to 100,000 clones, about 64% of them seen once, and the ten largest clones take around 15%. The sample's treatment: oral pan-JAK inhibitor, 5-10 mg twice daily. This chain uses TRBV27 with TRBJ2-1, with TRBD2 identical over 7 bases. The source of this sequence is a human donor with alopecia areata. Sequences were derived from CD8+ T cells sorted from blood, sampled at week 4, from a patient treated with tofacitinib. The CDR3 region has the DNA TGTGCCAGCAGTTTAGGCCTAGCGGACCCCACCGACAATGAGCAGTTCTTC. Translation: CASSLGLADPTDNEQFF.